This entry is about one T cell receptor (beta chain). The antigen remains unidentified. The length of the CDR3 is 16 residues. The germline CDR1 and CDR2 sequences are SGHDT and YYEEEE. These data are taken from a study of monozygotic twins with inflammatory bowel disease. General study results and limits: With others, IBD patients shared fewer clonotypes than healthy twins did, especially with disease activity.

For each CDR3 protein, TCRdb gives one entry from its re-call of the 5' RACE reads, without DNA. The sample totals some 130,000 distinct CDR3 sequences. The clonotype originates from a human donor with ulcerative colitis or Crohn's disease, or a healthy co-twin of an affected twin (not recorded which). The specimen was blood. This sequence joins TRBV5-6 and TRBJ1-1; TCRdb's D call, TRBD1, is unchecked because there is no DNA. CDR3 in amino acids: CASSPRQASMNTEAFF.